This entry lists 5 T cell receptor beta chains sequenced from one sample in a study of T cell changes during pregnancy in multiple sclerosis. The data were produced by immunoSEQ multiplex PCR, yet TCRdb's version contains in-frame clones alone and is incomplete. The table has 28,000 or so clones, around nine tenths seen once. Here the sequenced sample was CD4+ T cells from peripheral blood mononuclear cells, taken in the first trimester of pregnancy. The receptors shown here come from a female donor in good health, enrolled as a control in a pregnancy study.

The chain carries TRBV27 and TRBJ2-5; 10 bases match TRBD2. The V gene's germline CDR1 is MNHEY and CDR2 SMNVEV (reference sequence). The CDR3 sequence is 16 residues long. The V and J ends lost 2 bases and 7 bases, in that order; junction bases with no gene match: 10. The CDR3 DNA is TGTGCCAGCAGTTTAGGTATAGCGGGGGGCCGACCGACCCAGTACTTC. Its protein product is CASSLGIAGGRPTQYF.

The chain carries TRBV9 and TRBJ2-7; D call uncertain. The length of the CDR3 is 14 residues. Per germline, CDR1 SGDLS and CDR2 YYNGEE. The V end lost 0 bases, the J end lost 2 bases, and 9 bases lay between the germline ends. The CDR3 protein is CASSVEAGAYEQYF. DNA for the CDR3: TGTGCCAGCAGCGTAGAGGCAGGCGCCTACGAGCAGTACTTC.

This clone was counted once. The V call is TRBV7-9, the J call TRBJ2-3; 13 positions agree with TRBD2. V dropped 5 bases and J dropped 6; count of bases not matched to a gene: 14. Per germline, CDR1 SEHNR and CDR2 FQNEAQ (reference sequence). There are 18 residues in the CDR3. The CDR3 protein is CASSVGTSGGASRDTQYF. CDR3 nucleotides: TGTGCCAGCAGCGTAGGCACTAGCGGGGGGGCCAGTAGGGATACGCAGTATTTT.

The chain recombines TRBV4-2 with TRBJ2-1; 11 bases map to TRBD2. V was clipped by 0 bases and J by 5 bases; unmatched bases: 6. Germline V gene sequence: CDR1 LGHNA, CDR2 YNFKEQ. This CDR3 is 17 amino acids long. The CDR3 DNA sequence: TGTGCCAGCAGCCAAGATCCTACTAGCGGGGGAGACAATGAGCAGTTCTTC. Its protein is CASSQDPTSGGDNEQFF.

The rearrangement links TRBV6-5 to TRBJ2-7; D perhaps matches TRBD1 (6 bases). Trimming left V 2 bases short and J 2 bases short, with 13 bases between. This CDR3 has 15 residues. From germline, CDR1 is MNHEY and CDR2 SVGAGI. Written as DNA, the CDR3 is TGTGCCAGCAGTTACACCGGGACACAGACCTACGAGCAGTACTTC. Encoded protein: CASSYTGTQTYEQYF.